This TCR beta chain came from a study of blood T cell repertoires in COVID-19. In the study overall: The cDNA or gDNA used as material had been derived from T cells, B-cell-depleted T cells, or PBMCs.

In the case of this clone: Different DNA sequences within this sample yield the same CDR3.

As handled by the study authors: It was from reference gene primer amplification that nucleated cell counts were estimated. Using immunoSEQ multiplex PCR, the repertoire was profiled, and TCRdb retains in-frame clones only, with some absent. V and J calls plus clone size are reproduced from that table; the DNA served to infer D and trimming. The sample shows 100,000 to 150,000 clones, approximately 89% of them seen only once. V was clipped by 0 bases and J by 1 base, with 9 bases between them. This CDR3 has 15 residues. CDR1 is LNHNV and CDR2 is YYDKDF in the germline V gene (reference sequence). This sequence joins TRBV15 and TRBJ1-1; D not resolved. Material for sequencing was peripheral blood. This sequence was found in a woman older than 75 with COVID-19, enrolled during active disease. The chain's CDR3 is CATSRDITGNTEAFF. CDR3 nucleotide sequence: TGTGCCACCAGCAGAGATATTACTGGGAACACTGAAGCTTTCTTT.